What follows is one TCR beta chain and its context. Its antigen remains unidentified. Template switching introduced a universal primer site, and the cDNA bore unique molecular identifiers. One entry per CDR3 protein, called by TCRdb with MiXCR from the 5' RACE reads. The sample holds approximately 690,000 distinct CDR3 sequences, around 6% seen once. These data come from a study of identical twins. The germline CDR1 and CDR2 sequences are LNHNV and YYDKDF (reference sequence). This CDR3 has 13 residues. Trimming cost V 3 bases and J 7 bases, with 10 bases left between them. General study results and limits: Cord blood beta clonotypes present at high abundance carried fewer insertions; no such pattern appeared in memory repertoires. Zero-insertion analyses were open to partial confounding by invariant MAIT and iNKT cells.

Input material: naive T cells sorted from blood. This chain joins TRBV15 and TRBJ1-5, with unresolved D. This clonotype was sampled from a young man in good health. CDR3 sequence reads: CATSRKGNQPQHF. Here the CDR3 DNA reads TGTGCCACCAGCAGGAAAGGAAACCAGCCCCAGCATTTT.